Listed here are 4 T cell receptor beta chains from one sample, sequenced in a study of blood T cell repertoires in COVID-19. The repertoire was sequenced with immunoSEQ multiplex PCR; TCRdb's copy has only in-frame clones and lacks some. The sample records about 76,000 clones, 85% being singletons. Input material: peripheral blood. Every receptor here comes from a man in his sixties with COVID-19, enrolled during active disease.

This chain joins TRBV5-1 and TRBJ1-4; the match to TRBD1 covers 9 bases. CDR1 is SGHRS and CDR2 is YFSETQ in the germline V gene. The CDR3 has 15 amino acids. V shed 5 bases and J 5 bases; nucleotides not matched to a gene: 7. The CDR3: CASSMTGTGNEKLFF. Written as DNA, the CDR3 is TGCGCCAGCAGTATGACCGGGACAGGGAATGAAAAACTGTTTTTT.

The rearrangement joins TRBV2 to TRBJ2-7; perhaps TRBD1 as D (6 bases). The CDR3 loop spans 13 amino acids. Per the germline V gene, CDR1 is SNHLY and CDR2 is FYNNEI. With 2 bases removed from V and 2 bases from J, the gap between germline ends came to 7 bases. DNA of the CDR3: TGTGCCAGCAGTGAACAGGGGACCTACGAGCAGTACTTC. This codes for CASSEQGTYEQYF.

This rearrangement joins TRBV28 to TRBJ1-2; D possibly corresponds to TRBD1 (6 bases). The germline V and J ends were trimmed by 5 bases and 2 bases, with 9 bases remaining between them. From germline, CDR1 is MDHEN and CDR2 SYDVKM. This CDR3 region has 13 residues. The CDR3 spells CASSPRGNYGYTF. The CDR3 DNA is TGTGCCAGCAGTCCGAGGGGGAACTATGGCTACACCTTC.

The CDR3 DNA reads TGTGCCAGCAAAGGACAGGGGGCCGGCGAGCAGTACTTC. It encodes CASKGQGAGEQYF. This chain links TRBV6-6 with TRBJ2-7; 11 bases are a match to TRBD1. CDR1 and CDR2 (germline): MNHNY, SVGAGI (reference sequence). The CDR3 is 13 amino acids. The J segment lost 6 bases and the V segment lost 7 bases, leaving 5 bases of the junction unmatched.